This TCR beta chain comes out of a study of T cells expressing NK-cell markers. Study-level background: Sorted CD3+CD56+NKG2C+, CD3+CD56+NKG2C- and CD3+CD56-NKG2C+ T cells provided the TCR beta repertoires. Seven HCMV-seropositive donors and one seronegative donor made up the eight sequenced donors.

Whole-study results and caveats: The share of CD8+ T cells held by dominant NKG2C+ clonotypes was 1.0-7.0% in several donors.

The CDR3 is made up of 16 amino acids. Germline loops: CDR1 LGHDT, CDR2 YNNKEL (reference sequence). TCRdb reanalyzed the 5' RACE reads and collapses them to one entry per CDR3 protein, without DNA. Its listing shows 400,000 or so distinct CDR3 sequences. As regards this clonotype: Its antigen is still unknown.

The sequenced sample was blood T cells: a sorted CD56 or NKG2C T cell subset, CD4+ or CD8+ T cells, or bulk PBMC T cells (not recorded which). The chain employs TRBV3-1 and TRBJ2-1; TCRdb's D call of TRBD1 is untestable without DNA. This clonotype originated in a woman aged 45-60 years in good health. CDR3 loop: CASSRSGTALTNEQFF.